The source of this T cell receptor (beta chain) is a study of cytomegalovirus exposure and HLA in healthy donors. Study-level results: Later, an analysis found that common viral pathogens appeared to be linked with several of the most significant clusters. It was taken for granted in presence/absence analyses that sequencing depth across donors was roughly uniform. Available immune exposure information was restricted to CMV serostatus only.

Amplification used 60 Vbeta primers and 13 Jbeta primers. Original processing methods: In a later analysis, 80 million to 100 million unique TCR beta chains included roughly 11 million shared by two or more donors. Sequencing was performed with immunoSEQ multiplex PCR; in TCRdb, only in-frame clones are kept and a portion is missing. For V, J and clone size, that table is used; D and trimming come from the DNA. The specimen's table records 100,000 to 150,000 clones. As concerns this clone: Its cognate antigen is unknown.

Sample: PBMCs. This TCR derives from a woman aged 40 to 55 in good health and CMV-seropositive.

The CDR3 is CASSRDKNNEQFF. The DNA of the CDR3 is TGTGCCAGTAGTAGGGACAAAAACAATGAGCAGTTCTTC. The chain carries TRBV19 and TRBJ2-1, with D maybe TRBD1 (6 bases). The germline V gene encodes CDR1 LNHDA and CDR2 SQIVND (reference sequence). The length of the CDR3 is 13 residues. Trimming took off 4 bases at V and 5 bases at J, with 9 bases between the two ends.